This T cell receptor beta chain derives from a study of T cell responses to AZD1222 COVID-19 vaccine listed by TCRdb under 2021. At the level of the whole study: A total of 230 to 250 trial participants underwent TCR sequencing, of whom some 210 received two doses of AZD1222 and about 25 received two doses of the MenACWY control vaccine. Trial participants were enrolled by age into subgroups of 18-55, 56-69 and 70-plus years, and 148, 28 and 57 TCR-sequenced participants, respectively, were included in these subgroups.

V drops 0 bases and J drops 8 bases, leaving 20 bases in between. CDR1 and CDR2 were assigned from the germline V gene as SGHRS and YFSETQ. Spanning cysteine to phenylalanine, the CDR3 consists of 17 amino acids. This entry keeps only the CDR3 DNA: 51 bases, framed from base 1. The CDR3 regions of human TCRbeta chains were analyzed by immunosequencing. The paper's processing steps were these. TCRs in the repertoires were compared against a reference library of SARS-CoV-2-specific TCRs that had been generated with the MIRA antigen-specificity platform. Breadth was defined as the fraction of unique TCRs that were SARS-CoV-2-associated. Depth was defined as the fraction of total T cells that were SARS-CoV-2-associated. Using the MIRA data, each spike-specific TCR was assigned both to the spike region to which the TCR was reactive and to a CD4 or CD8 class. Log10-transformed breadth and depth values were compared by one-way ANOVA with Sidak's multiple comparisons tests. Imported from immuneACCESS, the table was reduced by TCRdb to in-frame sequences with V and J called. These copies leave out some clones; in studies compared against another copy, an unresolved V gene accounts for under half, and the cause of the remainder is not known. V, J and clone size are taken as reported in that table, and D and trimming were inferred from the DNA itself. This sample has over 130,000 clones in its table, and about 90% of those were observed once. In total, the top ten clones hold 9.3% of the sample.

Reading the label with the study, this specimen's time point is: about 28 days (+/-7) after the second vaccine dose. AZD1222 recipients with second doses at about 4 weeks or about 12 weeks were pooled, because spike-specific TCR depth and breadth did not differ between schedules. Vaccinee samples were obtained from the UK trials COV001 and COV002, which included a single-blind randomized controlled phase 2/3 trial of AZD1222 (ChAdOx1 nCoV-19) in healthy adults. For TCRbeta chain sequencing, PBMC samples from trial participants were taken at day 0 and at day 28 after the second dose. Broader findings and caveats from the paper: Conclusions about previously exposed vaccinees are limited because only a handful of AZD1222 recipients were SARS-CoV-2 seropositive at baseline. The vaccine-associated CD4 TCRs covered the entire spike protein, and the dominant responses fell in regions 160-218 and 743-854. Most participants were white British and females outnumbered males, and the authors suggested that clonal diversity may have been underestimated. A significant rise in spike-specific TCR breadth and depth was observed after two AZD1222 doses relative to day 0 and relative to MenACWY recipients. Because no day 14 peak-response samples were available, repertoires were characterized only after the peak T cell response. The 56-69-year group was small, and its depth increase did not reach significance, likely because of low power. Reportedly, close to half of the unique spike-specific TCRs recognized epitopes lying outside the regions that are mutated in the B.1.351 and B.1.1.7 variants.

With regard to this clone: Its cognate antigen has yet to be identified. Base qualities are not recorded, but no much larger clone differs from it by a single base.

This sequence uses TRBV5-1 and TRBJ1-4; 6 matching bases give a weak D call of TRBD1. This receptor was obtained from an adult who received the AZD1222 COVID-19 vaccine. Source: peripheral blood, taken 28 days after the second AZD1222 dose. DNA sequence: TGCGCCAGCAGCTTGGGCTTAGTGGACAGTCTTTTCGAAAAACTGTTTTTT. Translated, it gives CASSLGLVDSLFEKLFF.